The text below deals with one T cell receptor beta chain. The entry originates in a study of blood T cell repertoires in COVID-19. In the study overall: The United States, Italy and Spain were the sources of the acute and convalescent COVID-19 samples. PBMCs, B-cell-depleted T cells, or T cells provided the cDNA or gDNA that made up the material.

Per the original data handling: Researchers report that nucleated cell counts were estimated from reference gene primer amplification. Clones were sequenced by immunoSEQ multiplex PCR, and TCRdb holds only the in-frame ones, with some missing. V, J and clone size are those of that table, while D and trimming were read from the DNA. The data show 80,000 to 90,000 clones, around nine tenths seen once. Germline V gene lookup returns CDR1 LGHNA and CDR2 YSLEER. The V end lost 0 bases, the J end lost 7 bases, and 19 bases lay between the germline ends. The CDR3 spans 18 residues. V usage is TRBV4-3 and J usage is TRBJ1-6; D ambiguous. The specimen sequenced was peripheral blood. This clonotype was sampled from a middle-aged man with acute or convalescent COVID-19. The CDR3, as DNA: TGCGCCAGCAGCCAAGATCGTAATCAGGTCCTTAGGAATTCACCCCTCCACTTT. As protein: CASSQDRNQVLRNSPLHF.